The clone carrying this TCR beta chain was counted a few times. The CDR3 has 13 residues. V shed 4 bases and J shed 4 bases, with 10 bases lying between them. CDR1 is LNHDA, CDR2 SQIVND, per germline (reference sequence). TCRdb called the PCR reads again in MiXCR, with one record for every CDR3 protein. This table holds roughly 630,000 distinct CDR3 sequences, about 25% found once. The sample originates from a study of molecular identifiers for immune sequencing clone quantification. The sequencing input was naive CD8+ T cells from blood, with Jurkat cell RNA spiked in. Documented subset: FACS-sorted CD8+CD4-CCR7+CD45RA+ naive T cells. The receptor comes from a human donor in good health. Some libraries in this study had Jurkat cell RNA spiked in. The chain has TRBV19 and TRBJ1-1, with D uncertain. CDR3 region: CASSTASVTEAFF. The DNA for the CDR3 is TGTGCCAGTAGTACAGCAAGTGTCACTGAAGCTTTCTTT.